This TCR beta chain was observed in a study of monozygotic twins with inflammatory bowel disease. Study findings and constraints: IBD patients showed reduced TCRbeta diversity (inverse Simpson) versus healthy co-twins.

CDR1 and CDR2 from the germline V gene are MDHEN and SYDVKM. The CDR3 totals 13 residues. Details on this clonotype: Its cognate antigen is unknown.

Using the 5' RACE reads, TCRdb records one entry per CDR3 protein without DNA. The table lists 400,000 to 500,000 distinct CDR3 sequences. The chain uses TRBV28 and TRBJ1-6. The sequencing input was blood. The sequence was obtained from a human donor with ulcerative colitis or Crohn's disease, or a healthy co-twin of an affected twin (not recorded which). CDR3 protein: CASSFAGNSPLHF. Drawing the rest from reference TRBV28 and TRBJ1-6, the complete variable domain is DVKVTQSSRYLVKRTGEKVFLECVQDMDHENMFWYRQDPGLGLRLIYFSYDVKMKEKGDIPEGYSVSREKKERFSLILESASTNQTSMYLCASSFAGNSPLHFGNGTRLTVT.